The 29 T cell receptor beta chains given below trace back to one sample, sequenced in a study of CD8 T cells in Susac syndrome. A quantity of about 0.5 to 1 ug RNA underwent reverse transcription using random hexamers. TCRdb reanalysed the immunoSEQ multiplex PCR reads using MiXCR and keeps one entry per CDR3 protein. The top ten hold approximately 0.12% of the sample, which has roughly 130,000 distinct CDR3 sequences, 90% to 95% seen once. The specimen was CD4+ T cells from PBMCs. The receptor source for this set is a human donor with multiple sclerosis.

The chain employs TRBV5-4 and TRBJ1-1; maybe TRBD1 (5 bases). Germline CDR1 reads SGHNT; CDR2 reads YYREEE (reference sequence). V lost 1 base, J lost 10 bases, and 17 bases lay in between. The CDR3 loop spans 14 amino acids. CDR3 protein: CASSLQGVDGRAFF. The CDR3 bases are TGTGCCAGCAGCTTGCAAGGGGTTGATGGAAGAGCTTTCTTT.

The chain recombines TRBV2 with TRBJ1-5, with D possibly being TRBD1 (5 bases). CDR1 is SNHLY and CDR2 is FYNNEI in the germline V gene. Trimming stripped 2 bases from V and 7 bases from J, with 9 bases between. This CDR3 region has 13 residues. CDR3 residues: CASSEQGPQPQHF. CDR3 sequence (DNA): TGTGCCAGCAGTGAACAGGGTCCACAGCCCCAGCATTTT.

This clonotype has just one count. The chain couples TRBV4-3 to TRBJ2-5, with D possibly matching TRBD2 (6 bases). Germline CDR1 LGHNA, CDR2 YSLEER. This CDR3 contains 15 residues. The V gene lost 0 bases and the J gene lost 7 bases, with 15 bases spanning the gap. The CDR3 here is CASSQEGGLGTTQYF. In nucleotides, the CDR3 is TGCGCCAGCAGCCAAGAGGGGGGACTGGGGACGACCCAGTACTTC.

This clonotype was picked up one time. The chain carries TRBV18 and TRBJ1-3; 7 bases map to TRBD1. The V gene's germline CDR1 is KGHSH and CDR2 LQKENI. CDR3 length equals 18 residues. With V trimmed by 1 base and J by 0 bases, 9 bases remained unmatched. CDR3 sequence (DNA): TGTGCCAGCTCACCACTGGACAGGTCTTCCTACTCTGGAAACACCATATATTTT. This sequence encodes CASSPLDRSSYSGNTIYF. Combining the CDR3 with reference TRBV18 and TRBJ1-3 gives the whole variable domain NAGVMQNPRHLVRRRGQEARLRCSPMKGHSHVYWYRQLPEEGLKFMVYLQKENIIDESGMPKERFSAEFPKEGPSILRIQQVVRGDSAAYFCASSPLDRSSYSGNTIYFGEGSWLTVV.

The CDR3 reads CASSVPGTGGRNGYTF. CDR3 DNA sequence: TGTGCCAGCAGCGTCCCCGGGACAGGGGGTAGAAATGGCTACACCTTC. The chain recombines TRBV3-1 with TRBJ1-2, with TRBD1 identical over 11 bases. V dropped 5 bases and J dropped 6; count of bases not matched to a gene: 11. The CDR3 is 16 residues long. Germline V gene data show CDR1 as LGHDT and CDR2 as YNNKEL (reference sequence).

V is TRBV12-3 or TRBV12-4 and J is TRBJ2-2, with D unclear. The V end was cut by 0 bases, the J end by 1 base, with 0 bases between. The CDR3 is 13 residues long. The CDR3 nucleotides are TGTGCCAGCAGTTTAGCGAACACCGGGGAGCTGTTTTTT. The encoded protein is CASSLANTGELFF.

This sequence joins TRBV6-1 and TRBJ2-1, with 9 bases fitting TRBD1. The junction had 5 bases not matched to a gene; V was cut back by 6 bases and J by 8 bases. This CDR3 is 13 amino acids long. Germline CDR1 MNHNS, CDR2 SASEGT. The CDR3 nucleotides read TGTGCCAGCAGATCACGGACAGGGGATGAGCAGTTCTTC. It codes for CASRSRTGDEQFF.

The chain uses TRBV7-6 and TRBJ2-3, with 11 bases aligning to TRBD2. V trimming: 1 base; J trimming: 10 bases; junction bases outside the gene matches: 4. Germline-derived CDR1 and CDR2 are SGHVS and FNYEAQ. The CDR3 runs to 14 residues. The CDR3 DNA sequence: TGTGCCAGCAGCTTAGTAGCGGGGGGGCCCGCGCAGTATTTT. Translating gives CASSLVAGGPAQYF.

The chain couples TRBV30 to TRBJ2-3; possibly TRBD1 for D (5 bases). Germline V gives CDR1 GTSNPN, CDR2 SVGIG (reference sequence). The V end was cut by 0 bases, the J end by 10 bases, with 20 bases between. The CDR3 runs to 15 residues. Here the CDR3 reads CAWSVLRGAQTPQYF. The CDR3 DNA is TGTGCCTGGAGTGTACTAAGGGGTGCCCAGACGCCGCAGTATTTT.

The V gene is TRBV18, the J gene TRBJ1-1; maybe TRBD1 (5 bases). The CDR3 has 12 amino acids. Germline lookup yields CDR1 KGHSH and CDR2 LQKENI. V dropped 8 bases and J dropped 7 bases, with 14 bases sitting between them. This CDR3 is CASTLEGHEAFF. The CDR3 DNA sequence: TGTGCCAGCACCCTAGAGGGGCATGAAGCTTTCTTT.

This clonotype has a single count. The chain employs TRBV5-1 and TRBJ2-7, with TRBD1 matching 7 bases. This CDR3 spans 15 amino acids. Germline CDR1 reads SGHRS; CDR2 reads YFSETQ. Losses at the gene ends were 4 bases for V and 4 bases for J; bases not matched to a gene: 11. The CDR3 loop reads CASSVGQRRIYEQYF. For the CDR3, the DNA is TGCGCCAGCAGCGTGGGACAGCGAAGGATATACGAGCAGTACTTC. The full variable domain, completed using reference TRBV5-1 and TRBJ2-7, is KAGVTQTPRYLIKTRGQQVTLSCSPISGHRSVSWYQQTPGQGLQFLFEYFSETQRNKGNFPGRFSGRQFSNSRSEMNVSTLELGDSALYLCASSVGQRRIYEQYFGPGTRLTVT.

The chain recombines TRBV30 with TRBJ1-6; D not certain. Trimming pared 2 bases from V and 14 bases from J, leaving 16 bases between. The CDR3 is 13 amino acids. The germline gives CDR1 GTSNPN, CDR2 SVGIG (reference sequence). The CDR3 loop reads CAWSPSDRVTLHF. CDR3 coding DNA: TGTGCCTGGAGTCCCTCGGATCGGGTTACCCTCCACTTT.

The chain uses TRBV6-5 and TRBJ2-7; 9 nucleotides align to TRBD1. Unmatched junction bases numbered 6, after V lost 2 bases and J lost 4 bases. This CDR3 comprises 15 residues. Germline CDR1 and CDR2: MNHEY and SVGAGI. In nucleotides, the CDR3 is TGTGCCAGCAGTTACCAGACAGGGGGAATTTACGAGCAGTACTTC. This sequence encodes CASSYQTGGIYEQYF.

The chain combines TRBV11-2 with TRBJ2-5; 9 nucleotides align to TRBD1. CDR3 length: 15 amino acids. From germline, CDR1 is SGHAT and CDR2 FQNNGV. V trimming: 5 bases; J trimming: 4 bases; junction bases outside the gene matches: 8. The DNA of the CDR3 is TGTGCCAGCAGCCGACCGGGACAGGGATCAGAGACCCAGTACTTC. Protein product: CASSRPGQGSETQYF.

The chain combines TRBV6-1 with TRBJ2-3, with TRBD1 matching over 7 bases. The V and J ends lost 7 bases and 5 bases, in that order; junction bases with no gene match: 9. The CDR3 has 14 amino acids. Germline V gene data show CDR1 as MNHNS and CDR2 as SASEGT. The DNA of the CDR3 is TGTGCCAGCACCCTAGGGGGCCTGGGAGATACGCAGTATTTT. It encodes CASTLGGLGDTQYF.

The genes are TRBV9 and TRBJ2-1, with 7 bases fitting TRBD2. Germline V lookup: CDR1 SGDLS, CDR2 YYNGEE. The CDR3 consists of 15 residues. Trimming at V came to 0 bases and at J to 3 bases, leaving 3 bases not matched to a gene. CDR3 in DNA: TGTGCCAGCAGCGTAGGACAGCGGGGCTACAATGAGCAGTTCTTC. Translating gives CASSVGQRGYNEQFF.

The CDR3 DNA follows: TGTGCCAGCAGCGCCGGGGGCCCCCTAGGCTACACCTTC. Translating gives CASSAGGPLGYTF. This chain joins TRBV12-3 or TRBV12-4 and TRBJ1-2, with a tentative D call TRBD1 (6 bases). The CDR3 covers 13 residues. With 6 bases removed from V and 8 bases from J, the gap between germline ends came to 16 bases.

The CDR3 region is CASSNLLAVNTEAFF. The CDR3 region has the DNA TGCGCCAGCAGCAACCTTTTGGCGGTGAACACTGAAGCTTTCTTT. The chain recombines TRBV5-1 with TRBJ1-1; D is undetermined. V lost 4 bases to trimming and J lost 0 bases, with 13 bases between them. Germline loops: CDR1 SGHRS, CDR2 YFSETQ. CDR3 length equals 15 residues.

The V and J genes are TRBV24-1 and TRBJ2-1; 7 bases are shared with TRBD2. The CDR3 contains 16 residues. V lost 3 bases, J lost 1 base, and 5 bases stayed unmatched. CDR1 is KGHDR and CDR2 is SFDVKD in the germline V gene. CDR3 amino acids: CATSDPQGGSYNEQFF. The CDR3 DNA reads as TGTGCCACCAGTGATCCCCAGGGAGGGTCCTACAATGAGCAGTTCTTC.

The chain carries TRBV12-3 or TRBV12-4 and TRBJ2-3; TRBD1 agrees at 9 bases. The V and J ends lost 6 bases and 3 bases, in that order; junction bases with no gene match: 13. The CDR3 length is 17 residues. The CDR3 DNA reads TGTGCCAGCAGCGAAGAAGGACAGGGGAGAGGGACAGATACGCAGTATTTT. Amino acid sequence: CASSEEGQGRGTDTQYF.

This rearrangement joins TRBV3-1 to TRBJ2-1, with 12 bases aligning to TRBD2. The germline gives CDR1 LGHDT, CDR2 YNNKEL (reference sequence). The ends lost 1 base at V and 5 bases at J; junction bases unmatched: 3. The CDR3 has 16 amino acids. CDR3 nucleotides: TGTGCCAGCAGCCAAGTACTAGCGGGGGGTCACAATGAGCAGTTCTTC. Amino acid sequence: CASSQVLAGGHNEQFF.

This rearrangement joins TRBV30 to TRBJ1-5, with D unresolved. Germline CDR1 reads GTSNPN; CDR2 reads SVGIG (reference sequence). This CDR3 region has 13 residues. Trimming cost V 0 bases and J 4 bases, with 7 bases left between them. DNA for the CDR3: TGTGCCTGGAGTGTAGCGCAAAATCAGCCCCAGCATTTT. Protein: CAWSVAQNQPQHF. Using reference TRBV30 and TRBJ1-5 for the parts outside the CDR3, the full variable domain is SQTIHQWPATLVQPVGSPLSLECTVEGTSNPNLYWYRQAAGRGLQLLFYSVGIGQISSEVPQNLSASRPQDRQFILSSKKLLLSDSGFYLCAWSVAQNQPQHFGDGTRLSIL.

The chain links TRBV5-6 to TRBJ2-5; TRBD2 is a possible D gene (6 bases). CDR1 is SGHDT and CDR2 is YYEEEE in the germline V gene. The CDR3 spans 13 residues. The V gene lost 4 bases and the J gene lost 7 bases, with 14 bases spanning the gap. CDR3 DNA: TGTGCCAGCAGCCTAGGCCAGGGAGGGACCCAGTACTTC. Its protein is CASSLGQGGTQYF.

The rearrangement links TRBV5-4 to TRBJ2-1; 7 bases fit TRBD1. This CDR3 spans 13 amino acids. J was trimmed by 9 bases and V by 4 bases; bases with no gene match: 7. Germline V lookup: CDR1 SGHNT, CDR2 YYREEE (reference sequence). CDR3 nucleotides: TGTGCCAGCAGCGACCAGGGGGAGCGTGAGCAGTTCTTC. Its translation is CASSDQGEREQFF.

Only one count was recorded for this clonotype. The chain uses TRBV19 and TRBJ1-1, with a weak D call TRBD1 (5 bases). CDR3 length: 16 residues. V lost 5 bases to trimming and J lost 0 bases, with 16 bases between them. Germline CDR1 reads LNHDA; CDR2 reads SQIVND (reference sequence). The CDR3 sequence: CASSHRSGRMNTEAFF. The DNA for the CDR3 is TGTGCCAGTAGTCACAGGTCGGGACGGATGAACACTGAAGCTTTCTTT. The whole variable domain, remainder taken from reference TRBV19 and TRBJ1-1, is DGGITQSPKYLFRKEGQNVTLSCEQNLNHDAMYWYRQDPGQGLRLIYYSQIVNDFQKGDIAEGYSVSREKKESFPLTVTSAQKNPTAFYLCASSHRSGRMNTEAFFGQGTRLTVV.

The chain joins TRBV19 to TRBJ1-1; D remains unclear. This CDR3 region has 13 residues. Germline values: CDR1 LNHDA, CDR2 SQIVND (reference sequence). V lost 4 bases and J 1 base, leaving 7 bases between the germline ends. In DNA form, the CDR3 reads TGTGCCAGTAGTACCGGGAAGAACACTGAAGCTTTCTTT. This encodes CASSTGKNTEAFF. Drawing the rest from reference TRBV19 and TRBJ1-1, the complete variable domain is DGGITQSPKYLFRKEGQNVTLSCEQNLNHDAMYWYRQDPGQGLRLIYYSQIVNDFQKGDIAEGYSVSREKKESFPLTVTSAQKNPTAFYLCASSTGKNTEAFFGQGTRLTVV.

The gene calls are TRBV25-1 and TRBJ2-5, with 7 bases aligning to TRBD1. Germline lookup yields CDR1 MGHDK and CDR2 SYGVNS. After removal of 1 base from V and 5 bases from J, the junction contained 10 bases not matched to a gene. The CDR3 totals 16 residues. The CDR3 loop reads CASSEFRGQARETQYF. CDR3 nucleotide sequence: TGTGCCAGCAGTGAATTTAGGGGGCAGGCGCGGGAGACCCAGTACTTC.

The J gene is TRBJ1-5, the V gene TRBV30, with 10 bases aligning to TRBD1. The germline gives CDR1 GTSNPN, CDR2 SVGIG (reference sequence). The CDR3 runs to 15 residues. After removal of 5 bases from V and 4 bases from J, the junction contained 8 bases not matched to a gene. The CDR3 reads CAWGPGTGVNQPQHF. The CDR3 coding sequence is TGTGCCTGGGGACCCGGGACAGGGGTGAATCAGCCCCAGCATTTT.

The V and J genes are TRBV4-1 and TRBJ2-4; D gene uncertain. V lost 0 bases to trimming and J lost 8 bases, with 11 bases between them. This CDR3 contains 14 residues. CDR1 and CDR2 from the germline V gene are MGHRA and YSYEKL. CDR3 loop: CASSQDGDGYIQYF. The CDR3 bases are TGCGCCAGCAGCCAAGATGGAGATGGATACATTCAGTACTTC.